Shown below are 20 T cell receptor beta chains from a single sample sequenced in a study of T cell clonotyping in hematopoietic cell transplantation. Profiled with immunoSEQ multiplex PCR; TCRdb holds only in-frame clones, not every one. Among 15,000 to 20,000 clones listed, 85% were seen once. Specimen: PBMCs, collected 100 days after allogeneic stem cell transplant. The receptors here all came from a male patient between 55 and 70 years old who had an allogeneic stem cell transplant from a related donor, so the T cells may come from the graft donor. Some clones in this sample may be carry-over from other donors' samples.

This CDR3 is CASSLAPGITAEQYF. In DNA, the CDR3 is TGCGCCAGCAGCTTGGCTCCAGGAATAACAGCCGAGCAGTACTTC. V is TRBV5-1 and J is TRBJ2-7; D uncertain. The CDR3 spans 15 residues. In germline, CDR1 is SGHRS, CDR2 YFSETQ. The germline V and J ends were trimmed by 0 bases and 6 bases, with 16 bases remaining between them.

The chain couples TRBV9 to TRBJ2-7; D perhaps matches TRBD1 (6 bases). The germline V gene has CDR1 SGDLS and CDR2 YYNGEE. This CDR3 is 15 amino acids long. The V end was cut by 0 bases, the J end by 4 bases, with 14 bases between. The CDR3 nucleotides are TGTGCCAGCAGCGTAGTCCCAGGGGAAGCTTACGAGCAGTACTTC. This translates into CASSVVPGEAYEQYF.

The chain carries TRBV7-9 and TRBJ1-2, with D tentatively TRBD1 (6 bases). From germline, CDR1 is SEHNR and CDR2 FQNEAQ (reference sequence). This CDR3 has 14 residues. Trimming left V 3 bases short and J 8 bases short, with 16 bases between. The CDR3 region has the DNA TGTGCCAGCAGCTTCTCGGGACACTCCTTGGGCTACACCTTC. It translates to CASSFSGHSLGYTF.

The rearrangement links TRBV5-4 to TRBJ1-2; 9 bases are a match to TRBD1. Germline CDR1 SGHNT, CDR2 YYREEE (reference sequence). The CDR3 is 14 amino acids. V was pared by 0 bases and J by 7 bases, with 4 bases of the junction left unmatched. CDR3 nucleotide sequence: TGTGCCAGCAGCTTGGGCCACAGGGGGCTTGGCTACACCTTC. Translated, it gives CASSLGHRGLGYTF.

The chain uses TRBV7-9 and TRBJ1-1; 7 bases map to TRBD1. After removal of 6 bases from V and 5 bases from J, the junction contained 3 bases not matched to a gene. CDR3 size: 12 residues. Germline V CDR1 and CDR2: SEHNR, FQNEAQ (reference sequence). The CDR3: CASSQGGTEAFF. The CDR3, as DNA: TGTGCCAGCAGTCAGGGGGGGACTGAAGCTTTCTTT.

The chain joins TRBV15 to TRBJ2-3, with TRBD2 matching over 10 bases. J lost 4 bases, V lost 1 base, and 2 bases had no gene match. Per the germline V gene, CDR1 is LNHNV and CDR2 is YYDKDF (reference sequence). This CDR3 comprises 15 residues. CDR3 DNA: TGTGCCACCAGCAGAGTCAGCGGGGGGGCAGATACGCAGTATTTT. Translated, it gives CATSRVSGGADTQYF.

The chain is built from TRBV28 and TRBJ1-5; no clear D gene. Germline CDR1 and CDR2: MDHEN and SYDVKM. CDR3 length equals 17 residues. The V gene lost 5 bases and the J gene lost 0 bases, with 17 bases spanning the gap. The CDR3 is CASSPPQEGYSNQPQHF. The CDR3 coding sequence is TGTGCCAGCAGTCCCCCCCAGGAGGGTTATAGCAATCAGCCCCAGCATTTT.

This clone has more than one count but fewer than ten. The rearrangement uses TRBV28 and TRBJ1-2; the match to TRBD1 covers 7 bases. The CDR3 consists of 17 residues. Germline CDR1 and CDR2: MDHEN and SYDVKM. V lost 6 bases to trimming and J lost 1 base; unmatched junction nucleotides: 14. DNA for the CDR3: TGTGCCAGCAGACAAACAGGGGCGGCACCCTTTAACTATGGCTACACCTTC. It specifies CASRQTGAAPFNYGYTF.

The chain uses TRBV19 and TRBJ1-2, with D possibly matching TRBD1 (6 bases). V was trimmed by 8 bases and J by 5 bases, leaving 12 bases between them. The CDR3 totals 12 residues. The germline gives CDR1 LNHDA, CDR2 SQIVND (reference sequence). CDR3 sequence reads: CASGTIIYGYTF. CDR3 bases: TGTGCCAGTGGGACAATCATTTATGGCTACACCTTC. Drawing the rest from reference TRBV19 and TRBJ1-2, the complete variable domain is DGGITQSPKYLFRKEGQNVTLSCEQNLNHDAMYWYRQDPGQGLRLIYYSQIVNDFQKGDIAEGYSVSREKKESFPLTVTSAQKNPTAFYLCASGTIIYGYTFGSGTRLTVV.

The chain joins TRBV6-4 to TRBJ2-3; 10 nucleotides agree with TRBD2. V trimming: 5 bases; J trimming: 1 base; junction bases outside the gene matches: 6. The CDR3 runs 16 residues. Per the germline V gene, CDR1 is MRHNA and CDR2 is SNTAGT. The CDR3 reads CASSPSGGSGTDTQYF. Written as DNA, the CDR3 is TGTGCCAGCAGTCCTAGCGGGGGCAGTGGCACAGATACGCAGTATTTT.

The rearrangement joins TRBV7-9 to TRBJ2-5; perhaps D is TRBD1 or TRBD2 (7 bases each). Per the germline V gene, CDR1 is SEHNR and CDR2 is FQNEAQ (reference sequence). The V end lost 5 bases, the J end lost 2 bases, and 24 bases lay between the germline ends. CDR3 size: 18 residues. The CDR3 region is CASSPPEGAGVFQETQYF. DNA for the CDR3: TGTGCCAGCAGCCCCCCGGAGGGGGCGGGGGTCTTTCAAGAGACCCAGTACTTC.

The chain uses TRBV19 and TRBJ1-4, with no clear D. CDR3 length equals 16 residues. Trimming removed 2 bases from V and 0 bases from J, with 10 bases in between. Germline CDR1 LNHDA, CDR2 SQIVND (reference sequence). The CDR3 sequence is CASSISPGATNEKLFF. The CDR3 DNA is TGTGCCAGTAGTATATCACCGGGCGCAACTAATGAAAAACTGTTTTTT.

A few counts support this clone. The CDR3 DNA reads as TGTGCCAGCAGCGTAGGTCTGGGGGTGGGAGATACGCAGTATTTT. This sequence encodes CASSVGLGVGDTQYF. This chain connects TRBV9 to TRBJ2-3; possibly TRBD1 or TRBD2 for D (5 bases each). There are 15 residues in the CDR3. Germline V CDR1 and CDR2: SGDLS, YYNGEE. Trimming pared 0 bases from V and 5 bases from J, leaving 13 bases between.

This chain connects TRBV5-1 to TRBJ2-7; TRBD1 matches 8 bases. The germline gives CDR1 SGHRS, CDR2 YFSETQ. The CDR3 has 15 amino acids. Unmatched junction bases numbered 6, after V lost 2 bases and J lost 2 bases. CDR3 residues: CASSFLQGEAYEQYF. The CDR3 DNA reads TGCGCCAGCAGCTTTTTACAGGGGGAAGCCTACGAGCAGTACTTC.

CDR3 protein: CASSTRETFLGYEQYF. The DNA for the CDR3 is TGTGCCAGCAGTACCCGCGAAACATTTTTGGGCTACGAGCAGTACTTC. The chain uses TRBV7-8 and TRBJ2-7, with unresolved D. The CDR3 covers 16 residues. The germline gives CDR1 SGHVS, CDR2 FQNEAQ. V was clipped by 6 bases and J by 3 bases, with 21 bases between them.

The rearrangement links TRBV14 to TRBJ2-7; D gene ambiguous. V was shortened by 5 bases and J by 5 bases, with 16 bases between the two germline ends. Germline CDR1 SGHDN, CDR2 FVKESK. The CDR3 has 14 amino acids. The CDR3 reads CASSNLWLADEQYF. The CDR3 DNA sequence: TGTGCCAGCAGCAACCTATGGTTGGCCGACGAGCAGTACTTC.

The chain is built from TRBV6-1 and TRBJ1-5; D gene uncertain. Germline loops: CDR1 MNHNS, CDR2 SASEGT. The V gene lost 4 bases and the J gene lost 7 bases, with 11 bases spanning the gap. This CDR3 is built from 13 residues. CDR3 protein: CASSGEFRQPQHF. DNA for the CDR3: TGTGCCAGCAGTGGGGAGTTCAGGCAGCCCCAGCATTTT.

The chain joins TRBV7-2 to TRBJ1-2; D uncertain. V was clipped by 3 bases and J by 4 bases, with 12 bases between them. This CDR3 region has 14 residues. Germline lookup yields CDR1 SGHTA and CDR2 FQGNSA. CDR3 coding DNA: TGTGCCAGCAGCTTGGGGAGGGTTGTCTATGGCTACACCTTC. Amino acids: CASSLGRVVYGYTF.

In nucleotides, the CDR3 is TGTGCCAGCAGTTTTGCAGGGTCCTACGAGCAGTACTTC. Amino acids: CASSFAGSYEQYF. The rearrangement joins TRBV28 to TRBJ2-7; a weak D match, TRBD1 (5 bases). This CDR3 spans 13 amino acids. The germline V and J ends were trimmed by 3 bases and 1 base, with 7 bases remaining between them. Germline V CDR1 and CDR2: MDHEN, SYDVKM.

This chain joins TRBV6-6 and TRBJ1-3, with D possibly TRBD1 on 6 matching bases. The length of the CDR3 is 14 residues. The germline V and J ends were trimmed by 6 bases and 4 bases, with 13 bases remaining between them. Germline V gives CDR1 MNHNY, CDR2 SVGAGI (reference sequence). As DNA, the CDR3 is TGTGCCAGCAGCTCCGGGACATTCGGAAACACCATATATTTT. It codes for CASSSGTFGNTIYF.